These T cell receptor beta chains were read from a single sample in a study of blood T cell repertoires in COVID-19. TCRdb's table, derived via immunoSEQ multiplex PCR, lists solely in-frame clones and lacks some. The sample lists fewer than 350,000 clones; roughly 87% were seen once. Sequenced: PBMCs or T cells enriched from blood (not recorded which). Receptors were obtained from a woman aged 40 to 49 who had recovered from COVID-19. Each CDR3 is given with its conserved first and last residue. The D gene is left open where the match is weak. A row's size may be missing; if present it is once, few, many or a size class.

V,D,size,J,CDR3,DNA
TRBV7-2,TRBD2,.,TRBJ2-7,CASRLTSGYEQYF,TGTGCCAGCAGGTTGACTAGCGGATACGAGCAGTACTTC
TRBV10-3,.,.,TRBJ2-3,CAISRQPDTDTQYF,TGTGCCATCAGCCGACAGCCGGACACAGATACGCAGTATTTT
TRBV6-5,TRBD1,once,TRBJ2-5,CASSYDRGIRETQYF,TGTGCCAGCAGTTACGACAGGGGGATACGAGAGACCCAGTACTTC
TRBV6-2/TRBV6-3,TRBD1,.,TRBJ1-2,CASTPGSRTGMEPNYGYTF,TGTGCCAGCACCCCTGGGTCCCGGACAGGGATGGAACCTAACTATGGCTACACCTTC
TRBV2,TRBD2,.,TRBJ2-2,CASSAQRLAGAGELFF,TGTGCCAGCAGTGCCCAACGACTAGCGGGAGCCGGGGAGCTGTTTTTT
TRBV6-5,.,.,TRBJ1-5,CAISGDSRYQPQHF,TGTGCCATCTCGGGTGACAGTCGTTATCAGCCCCAGCATTTT
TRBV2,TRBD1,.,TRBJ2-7,CASRTGGSYEQYF,TGTGCCAGCAGGACAGGGGGCAGTTACGAGCAGTACTTC
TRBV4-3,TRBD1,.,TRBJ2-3,CASSQDQGVDTQYF,TGCGCCAGCAGCCAAGATCAGGGGGTGGATACGCAGTATTTT
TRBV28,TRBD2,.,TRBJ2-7,CASRLAGGSTYEQYF,TGTGCCAGCAGGTTAGCGGGAGGATCCACCTACGAGCAGTACTTC
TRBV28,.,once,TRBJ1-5,CASSPPDSNQPQHF,TGTGCCAGCAGTCCCCCGGACAGTAATCAGCCCCAGCATTTT
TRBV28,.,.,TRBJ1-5,CASREGNQPQHF,TGTGCCAGCCGCGAGGGCAATCAGCCCCAGCATTTT
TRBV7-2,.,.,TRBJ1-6,CASSSIRANSPLHF,TGTGCCAGCAGTTCGATCAGGGCTAATTCACCCCTCCACTTT
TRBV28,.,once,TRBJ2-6,CASNNSGWGRYSSGANVLTF,TGTGCCAGCAATAACTCCGGCTGGGGCAGGTATAGCTCTGGGGCCAACGTCCTGACTTTC
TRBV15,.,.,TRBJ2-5,CATSRFRETQYF,TGTGCCACCAGCAGATTCCGGGAGACCCAGTACTTC
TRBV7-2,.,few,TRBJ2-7,CASSLVGLASPYEQYF,TGTGCCAGCAGCTTAGTTGGGCTAGCGAGTCCCTACGAGCAGTACTTC
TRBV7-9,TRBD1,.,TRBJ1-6,CASSLGTGGWSLHF,TGTGCCAGCAGCTTAGGGACAGGGGGTTGGTCCCTCCACTTT
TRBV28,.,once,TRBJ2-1,CASNPDSPSSYNEQFF,TGTGCCAGCAACCCGGACTCCCCTAGCTCCTACAATGAGCAGTTCTTC
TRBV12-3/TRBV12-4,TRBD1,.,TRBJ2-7,CASSLRGPLEQYF,TGTGCCAGCAGTTTAAGGGGGCCGCTCGAGCAGTACTTC
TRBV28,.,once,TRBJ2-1,CASSLPGTYNEQFF,TGTGCCAGCAGTTTGCCGGGAACTTACAATGAGCAGTTCTTC
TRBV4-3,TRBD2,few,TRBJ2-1,CASSQTLAGGSVSYNEQFF,TGCGCCAGCAGCCAAACCTTAGCGGGAGGGTCAGTGAGCTACAATGAGCAGTTCTTC
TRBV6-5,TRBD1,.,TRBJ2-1,CASSIDRGAYNEQFF,TGTGCCAGCAGCATAGACAGGGGCGCCTACAATGAGCAGTTCTTC
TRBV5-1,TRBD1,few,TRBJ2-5,CASSLGTGGRGETQYF,TGCGCCAGCAGCTTGGGCACAGGGGGCCGGGGAGAGACCCAGTACTTC
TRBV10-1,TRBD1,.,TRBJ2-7,CASSDRGLGEQYF,TGCGCCAGCAGCGACAGGGGGCTAGGGGAGCAGTACTTC
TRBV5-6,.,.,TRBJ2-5,CASSSGEVGETQYF,TGTGCCAGCAGCTCCGGGGAGGTGGGAGAGACCCAGTACTTC
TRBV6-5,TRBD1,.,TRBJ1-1,CASSYSQGARTEAFF,TGTGCCAGCAGTTACTCCCAGGGGGCTAGGACTGAAGCTTTCTTT
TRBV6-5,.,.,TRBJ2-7,CASQRSDGVYEQYF,TGTGCCAGCCAGAGGTCCGACGGGGTCTACGAGCAGTACTTC
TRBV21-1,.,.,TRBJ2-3,CASSKVGGKYSTDTQYF,TGTGCCAGCAGCAAAGTTGGAGGGAAATATAGCACAGATACGCAGTATTTT
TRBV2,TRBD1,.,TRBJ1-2,CASSEVLDRGHYGYTF,TGTGCCAGCAGTGAAGTGTTGGACAGGGGCCACTATGGCTACACCTTC
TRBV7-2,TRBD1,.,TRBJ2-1,CASSPDRGNEQFF,TGTGCCAGCAGCCCCGACAGGGGCAATGAGCAGTTCTTC
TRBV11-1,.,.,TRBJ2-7,CASSQGAGGAYEQYF,TGTGCCAGCAGCCAGGGGGCAGGGGGGGCCTACGAGCAGTACTTC
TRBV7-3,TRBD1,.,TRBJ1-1,CASSHEGAKNTEAFF,TGTGCCAGCAGCCATGAGGGGGCGAAGAACACTGAAGCTTTCTTT
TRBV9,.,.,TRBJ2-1,CASSLGTPEQFF,TGTGCCAGCAGCCTCGGGACTCCCGAGCAGTTCTTC
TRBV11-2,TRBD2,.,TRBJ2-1,CASSFGLATNEQFF,TGTGCCAGCAGCTTCGGACTAGCGACGAATGAGCAGTTCTTC
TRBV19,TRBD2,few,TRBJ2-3,CATTASGRTDTQYF,TGTGCCACCACGGCTAGCGGGAGAACAGATACGCAGTATTTT
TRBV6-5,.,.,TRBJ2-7,CASSYVGGRGDEQYF,TGTGCCAGCAGTTACGTTGGAGGGCGGGGAGACGAGCAGTACTTC
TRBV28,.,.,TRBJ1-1,CASSADRVNTEAFF,TGTGCCAGCAGTGCTGACAGAGTGAACACTGAAGCTTTCTTT
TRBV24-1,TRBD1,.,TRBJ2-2,CATSPGTGSFVGELFF,TGTGCCACCAGCCCCGGGACAGGGAGTTTTGTCGGGGAGCTGTTTTTT
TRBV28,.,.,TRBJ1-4,CASRAGPLTNEKLFF,TGTGCCAGCAGGGCAGGGCCATTGACTAATGAAAAACTGTTTTTT
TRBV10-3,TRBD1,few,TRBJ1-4,CAISESPGGGEKLFF,TGTGCCATCAGTGAGTCTCCAGGGGGCGGTGAAAAACTGTTTTTT
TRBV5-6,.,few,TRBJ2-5,CASSVVTSAWERETQYF,TGTGCCAGCAGCGTAGTTACGAGCGCTTGGGAGCGGGAGACCCAGTACTTC
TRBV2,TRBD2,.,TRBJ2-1,CASSDGGGSYNEQFF,TGTGCCAGCAGTGACGGGGGGGGATCCTACAATGAGCAGTTCTTC
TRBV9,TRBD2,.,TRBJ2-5,CASSPGLGGPYETQYF,TGTGCCAGCAGCCCCGGTCTGGGAGGGCCGTATGAGACCCAGTACTTC
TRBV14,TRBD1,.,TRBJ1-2,CASSPKFQGVNGYTF,TGTGCCAGCAGCCCCAAATTCCAGGGGGTAAATGGCTACACCTTC
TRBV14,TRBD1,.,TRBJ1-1,CASSQQRGTGEAFF,TGTGCCAGCAGCCAACAAAGGGGGACAGGTGAAGCTTTCTTT
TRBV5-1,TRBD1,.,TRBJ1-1,CASNLQDRANTEAFF,TGCGCCAGCAACCTACAGGACAGGGCGAACACTGAAGCTTTCTTT
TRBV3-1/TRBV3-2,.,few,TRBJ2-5,CASSQDGGGSETQYF,TGTGCCAGCAGCCAAGATGGGGGCGGGAGTGAGACCCAGTACTTC
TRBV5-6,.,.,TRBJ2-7,CASSLRQGDEQYF,TGTGCCAGCAGCTTGAGGCAGGGTGACGAGCAGTACTTC